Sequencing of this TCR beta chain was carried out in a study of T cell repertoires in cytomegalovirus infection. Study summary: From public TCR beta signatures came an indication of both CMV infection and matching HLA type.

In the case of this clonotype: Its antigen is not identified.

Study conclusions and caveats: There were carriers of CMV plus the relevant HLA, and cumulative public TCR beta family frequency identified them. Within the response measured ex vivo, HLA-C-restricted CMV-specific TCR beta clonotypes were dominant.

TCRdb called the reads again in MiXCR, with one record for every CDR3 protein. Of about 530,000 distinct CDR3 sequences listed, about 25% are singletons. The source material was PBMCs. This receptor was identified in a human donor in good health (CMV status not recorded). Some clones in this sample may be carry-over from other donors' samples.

Here the CDR3 DNA reads TGCGCCAGCAGCCAAGATCCTACTAGCGGGACGAGTTCGCAGTTCTTC. It encodes CASSQDPTSGTSSQFF. The genes are TRBV4-3 and TRBJ2-1; 10 nucleotides match TRBD2. CDR1 LGHNA and CDR2 YSLEER come from the germline V gene. The CDR3 is made up of 16 amino acids. Trimming at V came to 0 bases and at J to 12 bases, leaving 11 bases not matched to a gene.